The clone carrying this T cell receptor beta chain was seen ten or more times. Its antigen is currently unknown. This CDR3 comprises 16 residues. CDR1 and CDR2 (germline): KGHDR, SFDVKD. V lost 4 bases, J lost 7 bases, and 9 bases stayed unmatched. TCRdb used MiXCR to reprocess the 5' RACE reads, holding one entry per CDR3 protein. Among hundreds of thousands of distinct CDR3 sequences listed, roughly 4% were seen once. This sample is part of a study of T cells after yellow fever vaccination. Study in general: For low cell numbers, libraries were made with SMART-Seq v4 Ultra Low Input.

Broader study findings: A large majority of primary-vaccination clones showed up again after the booster (around 96% CD4, 75% to 90% CD8). Some clonotypes were seen in both the CD4 and the CD8 compartments. These made up a small share and likely arose from convergent recombination.

The source material was PBMCs, sampled on the day of the yellow fever booster vaccination. The chain is built from TRBV24-1 and TRBJ2-2; TRBD1 matches at 9 bases. The receptor was derived from a man aged 18 to 29 who received the YFV17D yellow fever vaccine. CDR3 nucleotides: TGTGCCACCAGTGACCAGGGACAGGGAGTAGTCGGGGAGCTGTTTTTT. It is translated as CATSDQGQGVVGELFF.